This T cell receptor beta chain was profiled in a study of shared clonotypes between healthy human individuals. Study observations and caveats: An expected dependence of interdonor clonotype sharing on sequencing depth was noted.

Details on this clone: Its antigen remains unidentified.

V shed 4 bases and J shed 4 bases, with 13 bases lying between them. Germline loops: CDR1 PRHDT, CDR2 FYEKMQ (reference sequence). The CDR3 length is 14 residues. TCRdb keeps only in-frame clones here, not all; method: immunoSEQ multiplex PCR. The data contain a few million clones, around 95% of them singletons. Naive CD8 cells lacked CD45RO, underwent positive selection for CCR7 and left out terminally differentiated effector memory CD45RA+ cells. Only Caucasian adults living in Nashville, Tennessee made up the donor group. The sequence came from a man aged 18 to 30 in good health. Some clones in this sample may be carry-over from other donors' samples. This chain joins TRBV13 and TRBJ1-2; D unresolved. The specimen was naive CD8+ T cells from PBMCs. DNA for the CDR3: TGTGCCAGCAGCTACGGGTCAGGCCTCTATGGCTACACCTTC. Its translation is CASSYGSGLYGYTF. Based on the CDR3 plus reference TRBV13 and TRBJ1-2, the full variable domain is AAGVIQSPRHLIKEKRETATLKCYPIPRHDTVYWYQQGPGQDPQFLISFYEKMQSDKGSIPDRFSAQQFSDYHSELNMSSLELGDSALYFCASSYGSGLYGYTFGSGTRLTVV.